This T cell receptor beta chain was found in a study of T-cell reconstitution after alpha-beta-depleted transplantation in children (TCRdb year 2016). For the wider study: T-cell immune reconstitution after TCRalphabeta/CD19-depleted allogeneic hematopoietic cell transplantation in children was quantitatively tracked in the study by means of TCR repertoire profiling. General findings and caveats noted by the study authors: Over subsequent months, a decline in hyperexpanded clone frequencies was noted, and after one year, T-cell counts and TCRbeta diversity were mostly ascribed to newly produced T cells. In some patients, high TCRbeta diversity at day 60 was attributed to recipient T cells and intrathymic progenitors that had survived conditioning. The apparently early recovery of alphabetaT-cell counts about two months after transplant reportedly depended on only several hundred rapidly expanded clones that came from non-depleted graft cells.

The treatment or condition tag for this specimen amounts to: allogeneic hematopoietic cell transplantation with graft depleted of TCRalphabeta T cells and CD19 B cells. The children who served as transplant recipients had been given grafts of TCRalphabeta/CD19-depleted allogeneic hematopoietic cells. The library was prepared using PCR. Instrument used: Illumina HiSeq 2500. To normalize quantification of the TCRbeta repertoire, the TCR libraries were built with molecular barcoding that relied on unique molecular identifiers. Using fastp at Q25 and MiXCR, TCRdb reprocessed the public reads and kept productive beta chains. CDR3 protein sequences are deduplicated, and each keeps its most common genes and DNA. The sample table holds tens of thousands of distinct CDR3 sequences, of which 4.9% were seen once. The ten largest clones add up to approximately 17% of the sample. The sample holds many counts of this clonotype. No cognate antigen has been identified for it. No much larger clone exists at a distance of one base, and base qualities are not known.

Relative to germline, V is missing 6 bases and J is missing 1 base, with 7 bases of the junction outside any gene match. CDR1 and CDR2 are drawn from the germline V gene: LGHNT, FRNRAP. The CDR3 holds 15 amino acids from the cysteine to the phenylalanine. Solely the CDR3 DNA is kept, with 45 bases framed from the first base. This receptor was obtained from a boy under two years old who had a stem cell transplant for acute myeloid leukemia, so the T cells may come from the graft donor. The sequence is built from TRBV12-5 and TRBJ1-1; 8 of the junction bases match TRBD1. The sequencing used PBMCs, mostly from graft donor cells, collected 180 days after TCRalphabeta/CD19-depleted stem cell transplant. Here is the DNA: TGTGCTAGTGGAATGAACAGGGGGTGGAACACTGAAGCTTTCTTT. Translated, it reads CASGMNRGWNTEAFF.